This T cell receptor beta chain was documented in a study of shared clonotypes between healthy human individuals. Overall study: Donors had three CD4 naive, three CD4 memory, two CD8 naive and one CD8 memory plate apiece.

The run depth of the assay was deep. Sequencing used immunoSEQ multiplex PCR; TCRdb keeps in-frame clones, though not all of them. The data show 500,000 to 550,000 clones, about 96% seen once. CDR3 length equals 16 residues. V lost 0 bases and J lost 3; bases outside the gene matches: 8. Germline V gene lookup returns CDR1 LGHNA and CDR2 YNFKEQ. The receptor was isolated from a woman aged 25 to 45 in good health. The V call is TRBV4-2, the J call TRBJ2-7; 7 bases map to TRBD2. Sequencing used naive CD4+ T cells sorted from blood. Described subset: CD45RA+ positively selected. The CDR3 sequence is CASSQEASGEIYEQYF. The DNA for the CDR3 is TGTGCCAGCAGCCAAGAGGCTAGCGGCGAAATCTACGAGCAGTACTTC.